The rows below give T cell receptor beta chains drawn from one sample of a study of spatial heterogeneity in lung cancer. TCRdb fed the 5' RACE reads into MiXCR, producing one record per CDR3 protein. The repertoire consists of 95,000 or so distinct CDR3 sequences, with roughly 9.5% occurring once and the leading ten covering less than 9%. Material: PBMCs, obtained at surgery. All receptors derive from a male donor with early-stage non-small cell lung cancer. Each CDR3 is given with its conserved first and last residue. D genes are given only for firm matches. Clone size is shown for a subset of rows, as once, few, many or a class of expanded clone.

V	D	J	size	DNA	CDR3
TRBV29-1	.	TRBJ2-7	.	TGCAGCGTTGTTAGCCCGGGCACCAACTACGAGCAGTACTTC	CSVVSPGTNYEQYF
TRBV7-8	TRBD2	TRBJ2-1	few	TGTGCCAGCAGCCCCGGTTGGGGTAGCGGGAGTGACTATGAGCAGTTCTTC	CASSPGWGSGSDYEQFF
TRBV5-1	TRBD1	TRBJ2-1	.	TGCGCCAGCAGCCCCTGGACAGGTCACAATGAGCAGTTCTTC	CASSPWTGHNEQFF
TRBV19	.	TRBJ1-1	.	TGTGCCAGTAGTATGGTTTCGGTTGGCGTGAACACTGAAGCTTTCTTT	CASSMVSVGVNTEAFF
TRBV7-9	.	TRBJ2-3	few	TGTGCCAGCAGCCCCCCCAGGGGAGATACGCAGTATTTT	CASSPPRGDTQYF
TRBV2	.	TRBJ2-3	many	TGTGCCAGCGAGCCGCGCACAGATACGCAGTATTTT	CASEPRTDTQYF
TRBV29-1	TRBD1	TRBJ2-1	few	TGCAGCGGTACCGACAGGGGGCTCCCGTTCTTC	CSGTDRGLPFF
TRBV11-2	TRBD2	TRBJ2-1	many	TGTGCCAGCAGCCTAGCGGGTTCCTACAATGAGCAGTTCTTC	CASSLAGSYNEQFF
TRBV3-1	.	TRBJ1-5	many	TGTGCCAGCAGCCAAGGAGACAATCAGCCCCAGCATTTT	CASSQGDNQPQHF
TRBV20-1	.	TRBJ1-1	few	TGCAGTGCTAACAGGGCGGTTGAAGCTTTCTTT	CSANRAVEAFF